The rows below give T cell receptor beta chains drawn from one sample of a study of blood T cell repertoires in COVID-19. Measured with immunoSEQ multiplex PCR; TCRdb has only the in-frame clones, and not every one. The repertoire consists of 160,000 or so clones, with 70% to 90% occurring once and the leading ten covering approximately 1%. Source material: peripheral blood. Receptor source: a middle-aged man with acute or convalescent COVID-19. Both conserved end residues are part of each CDR3. A D gene is named only where the DNA matches it firmly. Some rows have no size entry. The others give once, few or many, or a class for an expanded clone.

d_call: TRBD2
v_call: TRBV10-3
j_call: TRBJ2-7
clone_size: -
cdr3_nt: TGTGCCAGCGGACTAGCGGGGGGGACCTACGAGCAGTACTTC
cdr3_aa: CASGLAGGTYEQYF

d_call: -
v_call: TRBV18
j_call: TRBJ1-6
clone_size: -
cdr3_nt: TGTGCCAGCTCACCATACCAGAACACTAATTCACCCCTCCACTTT
cdr3_aa: CASSPYQNTNSPLHF

d_call: -
v_call: TRBV28
j_call: TRBJ2-3
clone_size: -
cdr3_nt: TGTGCCAGCAGCCCAGATACCGGGACTTCAATTGGGACAGATACGCAGTATTTT
cdr3_aa: CASSPDTGTSIGTDTQYF

d_call: -
v_call: TRBV7-8
j_call: TRBJ1-2
clone_size: -
cdr3_nt: TGTGCCAGCAGCCGAGACCGGTATGGCTACACCTTC
cdr3_aa: CASSRDRYGYTF

d_call: TRBD1
v_call: TRBV7-3
j_call: TRBJ1-2
clone_size: -
cdr3_nt: TGTGCCAGCAGCTGGCAGGGGGACCAAAACTATGGCTACACCTTC
cdr3_aa: CASSWQGDQNYGYTF

d_call: -
v_call: TRBV20-1
j_call: TRBJ2-5
clone_size: -
cdr3_nt: TGCAGTGCTAGTTGGGAGGAGGCCCAGTACTTC
cdr3_aa: CSASWEEAQYF

d_call: -
v_call: TRBV5-6
j_call: TRBJ1-2
clone_size: -
cdr3_nt: TGTGCCAGCAGCTCCACTCAGGGGCGGGGGGTTGTCTATGGCTACACCTTC
cdr3_aa: CASSSTQGRGVVYGYTF

d_call: TRBD2
v_call: TRBV5-4
j_call: TRBJ2-3
clone_size: -
cdr3_nt: TGTGCCAGCAGCCCCGGGGGGGCTAGAACAGATACGCAGTATTTT
cdr3_aa: CASSPGGARTDTQYF

d_call: -
v_call: TRBV9
j_call: TRBJ2-1
clone_size: -
cdr3_nt: TGTGCCAGCAGCCCAAGAGGGGGTGAGCAGTTCTTC
cdr3_aa: CASSPRGGEQFF

d_call: -
v_call: TRBV18
j_call: TRBJ2-5
clone_size: -
cdr3_nt: TGTGCCAGCTCACCGCCGGGGGTAGAGACCCAGTACTTC
cdr3_aa: CASSPPGVETQYF

d_call: -
v_call: TRBV2
j_call: TRBJ1-5
clone_size: -
cdr3_nt: TGTGCCAGCAGGGCGGACAGTGGGGGCAATCAGCCCCAGCATTTT
cdr3_aa: CASRADSGGNQPQHF

d_call: -
v_call: TRBV7-6
j_call: TRBJ2-3
clone_size: -
cdr3_nt: TGTGCCAGCAGCTTAGTCGGAGGCCAGGGGACAGATACGCAGTATTTT
cdr3_aa: CASSLVGGQGTDTQYF

d_call: TRBD1
v_call: TRBV9
j_call: TRBJ2-1
clone_size: -
cdr3_nt: TGTGCCAGCAGCCTCAGGACAGGGCCCTACAATGAGCAGTTCTTC
cdr3_aa: CASSLRTGPYNEQFF

d_call: TRBD1
v_call: TRBV11-3
j_call: TRBJ1-1
clone_size: -
cdr3_nt: TGTGCCAGCAGCCAAGGACAGGGAGGAACGAACACTGAAGCTTTCTTT
cdr3_aa: CASSQGQGGTNTEAFF

d_call: -
v_call: TRBV27
j_call: TRBJ1-6
clone_size: -
cdr3_nt: TGTGCCAGCAGGTTGAGCAGGGGACGATCACCCCTCCACTTT
cdr3_aa: CASRLSRGRSPLHF

d_call: TRBD2
v_call: TRBV4-3
j_call: TRBJ2-1
clone_size: -
cdr3_nt: TGCGCCAGCAGCCAAGAAGTTAGCGGGGGTTACTCTGAGCAGTTCTTC
cdr3_aa: CASSQEVSGGYSEQFF

d_call: -
v_call: TRBV11-2
j_call: TRBJ2-1
clone_size: -
cdr3_nt: TGTGCCAGCAGCGTCCGGGGTTTCTACAATGAGCAGTTCTTC
cdr3_aa: CASSVRGFYNEQFF

d_call: -
v_call: TRBV5-6
j_call: TRBJ1-2
clone_size: once
cdr3_nt: TGTGCCAGCAGCTTGGCCAGGGGCTATGGCTACACCTTC
cdr3_aa: CASSLARGYGYTF

d_call: TRBD2
v_call: TRBV5-5
j_call: TRBJ2-1
clone_size: -
cdr3_nt: TGTGCCAGCAGCTTGGTCCTGACTAGCGGGGGAGTTATTCGGAATGAGCAGTTCTTC
cdr3_aa: CASSLVLTSGGVIRNEQFF

d_call: TRBD1
v_call: TRBV19
j_call: TRBJ1-2
clone_size: -
cdr3_nt: TGTGCCAGTAGTCCGTGGGACAGGGGCTACACCTTC
cdr3_aa: CASSPWDRGYTF

d_call: -
v_call: TRBV7-2
j_call: TRBJ2-5
clone_size: few
cdr3_nt: TGTGCCAGCAGCTTAGGTGCCTTACAGGGCGGCCAAGAGACCCAGTACTTC
cdr3_aa: CASSLGALQGGQETQYF

d_call: TRBD1
v_call: TRBV25-1
j_call: TRBJ2-5
clone_size: -
cdr3_nt: TGTGCCAGCAGTGATTGGACAGGGGGCGGAGAGACCCAGTACTTC
cdr3_aa: CASSDWTGGGETQYF

d_call: -
v_call: TRBV7-2
j_call: TRBJ1-1
clone_size: -
cdr3_nt: TGTGCCAGCAGCTCCAATCTTCCCGTCAGGGGCTCTAACACTGAAGCTTTCTTT
cdr3_aa: CASSSNLPVRGSNTEAFF

d_call: -
v_call: TRBV4-1
j_call: TRBJ1-2
clone_size: few
cdr3_nt: TGCGCCAGCAGCCAAGATCGCGGAGGTAACTATGGCTACACCTTC
cdr3_aa: CASSQDRGGNYGYTF

d_call: -
v_call: TRBV5-4
j_call: TRBJ1-3
clone_size: -
cdr3_nt: TGTGCCAGCAGCTTGGGCCAGGGTCAGGGAGGAAACACCATATATTTT
cdr3_aa: CASSLGQGQGGNTIYF

d_call: TRBD1
v_call: TRBV6-5
j_call: TRBJ1-2
clone_size: -
cdr3_nt: TGTGCCAGCAGTTCCGGGACAGCCGTAGGCTATGGCTACACCTTC
cdr3_aa: CASSSGTAVGYGYTF

d_call: TRBD1
v_call: TRBV14
j_call: TRBJ2-1
clone_size: -
cdr3_nt: TGTGCCAGCAGCCCGGCCTCTGGACAGGGAACGTTCTTC
cdr3_aa: CASSPASGQGTFF

d_call: TRBD1
v_call: TRBV2
j_call: TRBJ2-1
clone_size: -
cdr3_nt: TGTGCCAGCAACCGGGACAGGAGCAATGAGCAGTTCTTC
cdr3_aa: CASNRDRSNEQFF

d_call: -
v_call: TRBV19
j_call: TRBJ2-7
clone_size: -
cdr3_nt: TGTGCCAGTAGGGACAGCTCAAAGTACGAGCAGTACTTC
cdr3_aa: CASRDSSKYEQYF

d_call: TRBD1
v_call: TRBV11-3
j_call: TRBJ2-2
clone_size: -
cdr3_nt: TGTGCCAGCAACAGGGGTGAGGGAACCGGGGAGCTGTTTTTT
cdr3_aa: CASNRGEGTGELFF

d_call: TRBD1
v_call: TRBV7-2
j_call: TRBJ2-6
clone_size: -
cdr3_nt: TGTGCCAGCAGCTTAGCGTCCAGGGGGCTTGGCTCTGGGGCCAACGTCCTGACTTTC
cdr3_aa: CASSLASRGLGSGANVLTF

d_call: -
v_call: TRBV7-3
j_call: TRBJ2-7
clone_size: -
cdr3_nt: TGTGCCAGCAGCTTAACTGGGGGCGGATCGTACGAGCAGTACTTC
cdr3_aa: CASSLTGGGSYEQYF

d_call: -
v_call: TRBV4-1
j_call: TRBJ2-7
clone_size: -
cdr3_nt: TGCGCCAGCAGCCAAGTGGTGGGACAATCCTACGAGCAGTACTTC
cdr3_aa: CASSQVVGQSYEQYF

d_call: -
v_call: TRBV29-1
j_call: TRBJ1-4
clone_size: -
cdr3_nt: TGCAGCGTTGAAGATCGGCAGGGTTTCGGAGAAAAACTGTTTTTT
cdr3_aa: CSVEDRQGFGEKLFF

d_call: -
v_call: TRBV24-1
j_call: TRBJ2-1
clone_size: once
cdr3_nt: TGTGCCACCAGTGAAAAATATGAGAATGAGCAGTTCTTC
cdr3_aa: CATSEKYENEQFF

d_call: -
v_call: TRBV6-5
j_call: TRBJ1-1
clone_size: -
cdr3_nt: TGTGCCAGCAGGAGGACATCTAATACTGAAGCTTTCTTT
cdr3_aa: CASRRTSNTEAFF

d_call: -
v_call: TRBV29-1
j_call: TRBJ1-2
clone_size: -
cdr3_nt: TGCAGCGTTGAAGAGGTGGGACACCCTTGGGGCTACACCTTC
cdr3_aa: CSVEEVGHPWGYTF

d_call: -
v_call: TRBV5-1
j_call: TRBJ1-3
clone_size: -
cdr3_nt: TGCGCCAGCAGCCCAGGGACTGATGGAAACACCATATATTTT
cdr3_aa: CASSPGTDGNTIYF

d_call: TRBD1
v_call: TRBV7-3
j_call: TRBJ1-6
clone_size: -
cdr3_nt: TGTGCCAGCAGCCCACGGACAGGGGGATATTCACCCCTCCACTTT
cdr3_aa: CASSPRTGGYSPLHF

d_call: TRBD2
v_call: TRBV5-1
j_call: TRBJ2-3
clone_size: -
cdr3_nt: TGCGCCAGTCGACTAGCGGGGGGCCCTAGCACAGATACGCAGTATTTT
cdr3_aa: CASRLAGGPSTDTQYF

d_call: -
v_call: TRBV2
j_call: TRBJ1-1
clone_size: -
cdr3_nt: TGTGCCAGCGGTTTGACACTTGGCCCTGAAGCTTTCTTT
cdr3_aa: CASGLTLGPEAFF

d_call: -
v_call: TRBV5-1
j_call: TRBJ1-2
clone_size: -
cdr3_nt: TGCGCCAGCAGCTTGGAGTCAGGGCTAGGTGGCTACACCTTC
cdr3_aa: CASSLESGLGGYTF

d_call: -
v_call: TRBV10-1
j_call: TRBJ2-7
clone_size: -
cdr3_nt: TGCGCCACCTTGGCCCCTGAAGCGCCCCATACCTACGAGCAGTACTTC
cdr3_aa: CATLAPEAPHTYEQYF

d_call: -
v_call: TRBV19
j_call: TRBJ2-1
clone_size: -
cdr3_nt: TGTGCCAGTACCGGACTGAATGAGCAGTTCTTC
cdr3_aa: CASTGLNEQFF

d_call: -
v_call: TRBV7-9
j_call: TRBJ1-4
clone_size: -
cdr3_nt: TGTGCCAGCAGCCGATACCAGGGTAGCGAAAAACTGTTTTTT
cdr3_aa: CASSRYQGSEKLFF

d_call: TRBD2
v_call: TRBV3-1/TRBV3-2
j_call: TRBJ2-1
clone_size: -
cdr3_nt: TGTGCCAGCAGCCAGCCTCGGACTAGCGGGGGTCCTACTCACTTCTACAATGAGCAGTTCTTC
cdr3_aa: CASSQPRTSGGPTHFYNEQFF

d_call: -
v_call: TRBV14
j_call: TRBJ2-1
clone_size: -
cdr3_nt: TGTGCCAGCAGCCAAGGACAGAGGCTTACGGATGAGCAGTTCTTC
cdr3_aa: CASSQGQRLTDEQFF

d_call: TRBD2
v_call: TRBV5-5
j_call: TRBJ2-1
clone_size: -
cdr3_nt: TGTGCCAGCAAACTAGCGGGGGGGGCCCCTTTCGAGCAGTTCTTC
cdr3_aa: CASKLAGGAPFEQFF

d_call: TRBD1
v_call: TRBV13
j_call: TRBJ1-1
clone_size: -
cdr3_nt: TGTGCCAGCAGCTCTGGGACAGGAAACACTGAAGCTTTCTTT
cdr3_aa: CASSSGTGNTEAFF

d_call: TRBD1
v_call: TRBV9
j_call: TRBJ2-7
clone_size: once
cdr3_nt: TGTGCCAGCAGCCCAGGTAGACAGGGAGCCTACGAGCAGTACTTC
cdr3_aa: CASSPGRQGAYEQYF

d_call: -
v_call: TRBV10-3
j_call: TRBJ1-5
clone_size: -
cdr3_nt: TGTGCCATCAGTGAGAAGAGGGAACAGCCCCAGCATTTT
cdr3_aa: CAISEKREQPQHF

d_call: TRBD1
v_call: TRBV30
j_call: TRBJ1-2
clone_size: -
cdr3_nt: TGTGCCTGGAGGCCGGACAGGGACAACTATGGCTACACCTTC
cdr3_aa: CAWRPDRDNYGYTF

d_call: -
v_call: TRBV2
j_call: TRBJ2-7
clone_size: -
cdr3_nt: TGTGCCAGCAAGGGGCGGAGAACCTACGAGCAGTACTTC
cdr3_aa: CASKGRRTYEQYF